These T cell receptor beta chains were read from a single sample in a study of blood T cells in healthy people across ages. TCRdb re-analysed the 5' RACE reads in MiXCR, keeping a single row per CDR3 protein. Of under 1,100,000 distinct CDR3 sequences listed, about 25% are singletons. This sample was also put to use in a study of T cells of mothers and their children.

Sequencing used blood. The receptors originated from a girl between 2 and 10 years old in good health. The CDR3 runs from the conserved cysteine through the conserved F or W. The order of the fields is D gene, clone size, J gene, CDR3 length, V gene, CDR3 DNA, CDR3 protein. The D gene is left open where the match is weak. Only some rows state a clone size, as once, few, many or a class for expanded clones.

>.|.|TRBJ2-2|16|TRBV29-1
TGCAGCGTTGTCGGAGAGACCCACGCGAACACCGGGGAGCTGTTTTTT
CSVVGETHANTGELFF
>.|.|TRBJ2-1|12|TRBV7-9
TGTGCCAGCAGCCCGGGGAGTCGCGAGCAGTTCTTC
CASSPGSREQFF
>TRBD1|.|TRBJ2-7|14|TRBV7-2
TGTGCCAGCAGCCCCGGGACAGTGGGAACCGAGCAGTACTTC
CASSPGTVGTEQYF
>.|.|TRBJ2-7|12|TRBV25-1
TGTGCCAGCAGTGAATACGATTACGAGCAGTACTTC
CASSEYDYEQYF
>.|many|TRBJ1-2|12|TRBV6-2/TRBV6-3
TGTGCCGCGGGCGAGATTAACTATGGCTACACCTTC
CAAGEINYGYTF
>TRBD1|.|TRBJ2-1|14|TRBV24-1
TGTGCCACCAGTGAGAGGGACAGCTACAATGAGCAGTTCTTC
CATSERDSYNEQFF
>.|few|TRBJ2-5|16|TRBV27
TGTGCCAGCAGCCTTCTAGGTCTTGCGGGGCAAGAGACCCAGTACTTC
CASSLLGLAGQETQYF
>TRBD1|few|TRBJ2-1|16|TRBV13
TGTGCCAGCAGCTATCGGACAGGGAACCCGTACAATGAGCAGTTCTTC
CASSYRTGNPYNEQFF
>.|.|TRBJ1-1|11|TRBV12-5
TGTGCTAGTGGTTTGGCCTGGAAAGCTTTCTTT
CASGLAWKAFF
>TRBD1|few|TRBJ2-5|15|TRBV11-2
TGTGCCAGCAGGGGCACGGACAGGGATAGAGAGACCCAGTACTTC
CASRGTDRDRETQYF
>.|.|TRBJ2-7|17|TRBV4-1
TGCGCCAGCAGCCAATCGACGTTAGGGGAGCACGGGGACGAGCAGTACTTC
CASSQSTLGEHGDEQYF
>TRBD2|.|TRBJ2-1|15|TRBV5-1
TGCGCCAGCAGCTTGGGACTAGCGGGATGGAGTGAGCAGTTCTTC
CASSLGLAGWSEQFF
>TRBD1|few|TRBJ2-5|16|TRBV5-1
TGCGCCAGCAGCTTGGAGGACAGGGGAGGACAAGAGACCCAGTACTTC
CASSLEDRGGQETQYF
>TRBD1|.|TRBJ2-7|16|TRBV28
TGTGCCAGCAGCCCCGACTCCGGGACAGGGTTTTTTGAGCAGTACTTC
CASSPDSGTGFFEQYF
>.|few|TRBJ1-5|12|TRBV12-3/TRBV12-4
TGTGCCAGCAAGGTTAGCAATCAGCCCCAGCATTTT
CASKVSNQPQHF
>.|.|TRBJ2-1|14|TRBV29-1
TGCAGCGTCCCGACTAGAAGGTCGTACAATGAGCAGTTCTTC
CSVPTRRSYNEQFF
>TRBD2|.|TRBJ2-3|14|TRBV15
TGTGCCACCAATGAGCGGGGGAGCACAGATACGCAGTATTTT
CATNERGSTDTQYF
>.|.|TRBJ2-1|12|TRBV2
TGTGCCAGCAATTTGGGCTACAATGAGCAGTTCTTC
CASNLGYNEQFF
>.|.|TRBJ2-5|16|TRBV7-2
TGTGCCAGCACCCCCGAGGTGATTTTGTACCAAGAGACCCAGTACTTC
CASTPEVILYQETQYF
>TRBD1|few|TRBJ1-4|15|TRBV11-2
TGTGCCAGCAGCTTAGTTGGGGGACAGCAGGAAAAACTGTTTTTT
CASSLVGGQQEKLFF
>TRBD1|.|TRBJ2-1|11|TRBV7-8
TGTGCCAGCAGCTCACAGGGGCTCGAGCTCTTC
CASSSQGLELF
>.|.|TRBJ1-2|11|TRBV20-1
TGCAGTGCTAGAGAAGGCGGCGGCTACACCTTC
CSAREGGGYTF
>.|few|TRBJ2-1|16|TRBV7-8
TGTGCCAGCAGCTTCGTCGGGGAAAGCTCCTACAATGAGCAGTTCTTC
CASSFVGESSYNEQFF
>.|few|TRBJ2-5|11|TRBV3-1
TGTGCCAGCGGGACAAAAGAGACCCAGTACTTC
CASGTKETQYF
>TRBD1|.|TRBJ2-5|14|TRBV5-1
TGCGCCAGCAGCACGACAGGGGGTGGAAAGACCCAGTACTTC
CASSTTGGGKTQYF
>.|many|TRBJ2-1|16|TRBV7-2
TGTGCCAGCAGCTTAGAGGCGGGGAGCTCCTACAATGAGCAGTTCTTC
CASSLEAGSSYNEQFF
>.|many|TRBJ2-4|16|TRBV7-2
TGTGCCAGCAGCTTGCTGCCGGGGGTGAGAGAGGGCATTCAGTACTTC
CASSLLPGVREGIQYF
>TRBD2|.|TRBJ2-5|16|TRBV7-6
TGTGCCAGCAGCACAGGTAGCGGGGTGTTTCAAGAGACCCAGTACTTC
CASSTGSGVFQETQYF
>.|.|TRBJ2-2|15|TRBV6-5
TGTGCCAGCAGTTACTCAACAGCCTCTGGGGGGGAGCTGTTTTTT
CASSYSTASGGELFF
>TRBD1|.|TRBJ2-5|15|TRBV5-5
TGTGCCAGCAGCGAGGGACAGGGCTTACAAGAGACCCAGTACTTC
CASSEGQGLQETQYF
>TRBD2|few|TRBJ2-7|13|TRBV2
TGTGCCAACAGTGAACTAGCGGATTACGAGCAGTACTTC
CANSELADYEQYF
>.|.|TRBJ1-1|13|TRBV27
TGTGCCAGCAGTCCAATCGGACAGAGCCAAGCTTTCTTT
CASSPIGQSQAFF
>.|.|TRBJ2-1|15|TRBV6-1
TGTGCCAGCAGTACCTTCCACAGTAGCTACAATGAGCAGTTCTTC
CASSTFHSSYNEQFF
>.|few|TRBJ1-2|14|TRBV12-3/TRBV12-4
TGTGCCAGCAGTCCCAGCTCAGGTTTCTATGGCTACACCTTC
CASSPSSGFYGYTF
>.|.|TRBJ1-4|13|TRBV29-1
TGCAGCGTCTCCGACAGGAGGGCTGAAAAACTGTTTTTT
CSVSDRRAEKLFF
>.|few|TRBJ1-5|13|TRBV4-3
TGCGCCAGCAGCCACGGTCAGGATCAGCCCCAGCATTTT
CASSHGQDQPQHF
>TRBD2|many|TRBJ2-1|14|TRBV28
TGTGCCAGCAGGCCCGGGGGGAGTTTATATGAGCAGTTCTTC
CASRPGGSLYEQFF
>.|.|TRBJ2-1|18|TRBV5-1
TGCGCCAGCAGCTTGCGTGGGGGCGGGGAGTGGTCCTACAATGAGCAGTTCTTC
CASSLRGGGEWSYNEQFF
>TRBD1|.|TRBJ2-1|18|TRBV7-9
TGTGCCAGCAGCTCATCAATATCGACCGGGACAGGGGCAAATGAGCAGTTCTTC
CASSSSISTGTGANEQFF
>.|few|TRBJ1-2|14|TRBV6-5
TGTGCCAGCAGTAACCTAGCAGGGGCGGAGGGCTACACCTTC
CASSNLAGAEGYTF
>.|few|TRBJ2-2|15|TRBV11-2
TGTGCCAGCAGCTTAGAGGCAGCGAACACCGGGGAGCTGTTTTTT
CASSLEAANTGELFF
>TRBD1|.|TRBJ1-2|13|TRBV6-5
TGTGCCAGCACGAAGACAGGGGGCAGTGGCTACACCTTC
CASTKTGGSGYTF
>.|.|TRBJ1-2|14|TRBV3-1
TGTGCCAGCAGCCAAGAGATGGGGGTGGATGGCTACACCTTC
CASSQEMGVDGYTF
>TRBD2|.|TRBJ2-1|15|TRBV13
TGTGCCAGCAGCTGGCGGACTAGCGTTGACAATGAGCAGTTCTTC
CASSWRTSVDNEQFF
>.|.|TRBJ2-5|14|TRBV7-2
TGTGCCAGCAGCTTAGTGGCCGAAAAAGAGACCCAGTACTTC
CASSLVAEKETQYF
>.|few|TRBJ2-5|12|TRBV5-6
TGTGCCAGCAGCTTCGACCGGGAGACCCAGTACTTC
CASSFDRETQYF
>.|.|TRBJ1-1|15|TRBV14
TGTGCCAGCAGCCAAGTGGGCGGCATGAACACTGAAGCTTTCTTT
CASSQVGGMNTEAFF
>.|few|TRBJ1-1|13|TRBV19
TGTGCCAGTATTGCTACAGGAAACACTGAAGCTTTCTTT
CASIATGNTEAFF
>.|.|TRBJ2-3|13|TRBV9
TGTGCCAGCAGCGTCCAAGCGGGAGATACGCAGTATTTT
CASSVQAGDTQYF
>.|.|TRBJ2-7|13|TRBV29-1
TGCAGCGTTCTTTCCTCAAAGACCTACGAGCAGTACTTC
CSVLSSKTYEQYF